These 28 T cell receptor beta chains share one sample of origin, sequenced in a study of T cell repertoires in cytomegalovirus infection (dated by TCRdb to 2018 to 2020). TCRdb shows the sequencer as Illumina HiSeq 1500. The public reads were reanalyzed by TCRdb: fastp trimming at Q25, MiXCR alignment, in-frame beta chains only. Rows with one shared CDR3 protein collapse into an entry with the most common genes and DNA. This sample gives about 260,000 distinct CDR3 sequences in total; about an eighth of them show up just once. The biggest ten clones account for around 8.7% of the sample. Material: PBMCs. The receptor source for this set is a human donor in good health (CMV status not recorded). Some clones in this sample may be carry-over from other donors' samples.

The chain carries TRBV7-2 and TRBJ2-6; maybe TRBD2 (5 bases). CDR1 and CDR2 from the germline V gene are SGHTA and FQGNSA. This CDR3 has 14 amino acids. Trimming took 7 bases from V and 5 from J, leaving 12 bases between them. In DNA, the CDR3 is TGTGCCAGCATCCCGGGATCTAGGGCCAACGTCCTGACTTTC. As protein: CASIPGSRANVLTF.

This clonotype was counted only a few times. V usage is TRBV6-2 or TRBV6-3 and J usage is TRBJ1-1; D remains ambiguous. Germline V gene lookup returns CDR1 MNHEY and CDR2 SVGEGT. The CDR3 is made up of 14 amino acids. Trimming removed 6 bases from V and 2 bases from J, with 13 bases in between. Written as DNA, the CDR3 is TGTGCCAGCAGACGTACAGCCACCAACACTGAAGCTTTCTTT. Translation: CASRRTATNTEAFF.

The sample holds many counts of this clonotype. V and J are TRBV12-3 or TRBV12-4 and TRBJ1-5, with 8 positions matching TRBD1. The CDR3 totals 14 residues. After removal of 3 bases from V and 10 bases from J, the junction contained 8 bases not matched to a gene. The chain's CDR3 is CASSLKGQGAPQHF. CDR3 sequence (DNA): TGTGCCAGCAGTTTGAAGGGTCAGGGGGCCCCCCAGCATTTT.

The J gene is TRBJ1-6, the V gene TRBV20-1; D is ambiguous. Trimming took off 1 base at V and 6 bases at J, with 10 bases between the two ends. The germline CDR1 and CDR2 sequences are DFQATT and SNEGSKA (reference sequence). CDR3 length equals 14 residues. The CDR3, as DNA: TGCAGTGCTAGAGTCGATTCGGCTAATTCACCCCTCCACTTT. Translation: CSARVDSANSPLHF.

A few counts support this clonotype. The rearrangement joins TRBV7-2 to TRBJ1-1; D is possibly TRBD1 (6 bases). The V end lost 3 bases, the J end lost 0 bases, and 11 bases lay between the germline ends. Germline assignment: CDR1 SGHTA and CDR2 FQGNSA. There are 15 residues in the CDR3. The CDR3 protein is CASSFPGAMNTEAFF. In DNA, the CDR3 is TGTGCCAGCAGCTTTCCGGGGGCGATGAACACTGAAGCTTTCTTT.

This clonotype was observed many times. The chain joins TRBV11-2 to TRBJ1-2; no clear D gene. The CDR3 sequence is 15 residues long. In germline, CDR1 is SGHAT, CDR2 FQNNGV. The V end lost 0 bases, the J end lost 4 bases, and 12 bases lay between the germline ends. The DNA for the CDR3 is TGTGCCAGCAGCTTAGACCTACGGGCGATCTATGGCTACACCTTC. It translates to CASSLDLRAIYGYTF.

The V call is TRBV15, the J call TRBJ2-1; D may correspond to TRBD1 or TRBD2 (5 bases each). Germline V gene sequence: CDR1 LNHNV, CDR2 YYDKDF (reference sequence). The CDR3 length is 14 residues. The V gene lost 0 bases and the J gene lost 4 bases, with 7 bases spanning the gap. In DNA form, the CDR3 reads TGTGCCACCAGCAGAGACGGGGCTTACAATGAGCAGTTCTTC. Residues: CATSRDGAYNEQFF.

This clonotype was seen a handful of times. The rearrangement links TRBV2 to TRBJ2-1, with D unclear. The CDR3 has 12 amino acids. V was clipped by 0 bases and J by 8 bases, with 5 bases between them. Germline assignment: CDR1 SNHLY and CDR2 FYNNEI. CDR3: CASSEAGYEQFF. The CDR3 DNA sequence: TGTGCCAGCAGTGAAGCGGGGTATGAGCAGTTCTTC.

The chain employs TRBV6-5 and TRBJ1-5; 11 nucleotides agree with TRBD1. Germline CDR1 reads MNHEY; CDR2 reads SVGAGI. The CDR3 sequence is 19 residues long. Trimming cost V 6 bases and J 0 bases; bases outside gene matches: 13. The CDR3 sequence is CASRPTWTGGLNSNQPQHF. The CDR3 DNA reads TGTGCCAGCAGGCCAACGTGGACAGGGGGCTTAAATAGCAATCAGCCCCAGCATTTT.

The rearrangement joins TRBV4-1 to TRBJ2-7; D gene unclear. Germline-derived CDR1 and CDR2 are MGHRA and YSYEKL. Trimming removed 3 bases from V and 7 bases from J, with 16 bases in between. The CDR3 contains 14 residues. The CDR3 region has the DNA TGCGCCAGCAGCCAGCCTGGCCCAATTTGGGAGCAGTACTTC. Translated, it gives CASSQPGPIWEQYF.

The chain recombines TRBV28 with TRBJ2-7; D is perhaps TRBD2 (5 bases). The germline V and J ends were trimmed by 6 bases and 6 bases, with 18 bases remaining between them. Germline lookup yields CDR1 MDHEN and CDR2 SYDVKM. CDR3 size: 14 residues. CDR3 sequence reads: CASRRTAPIGEQYF. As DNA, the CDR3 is TGTGCCAGCAGGAGGACTGCTCCAATCGGCGAGCAGTACTTC.

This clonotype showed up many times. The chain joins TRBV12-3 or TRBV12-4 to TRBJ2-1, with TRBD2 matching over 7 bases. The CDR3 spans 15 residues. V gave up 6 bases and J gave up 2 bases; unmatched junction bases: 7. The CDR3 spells CASSPGREAYNEQFF. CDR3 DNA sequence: TGTGCCAGCAGCCCAGGCCGGGAGGCCTACAATGAGCAGTTCTTC.

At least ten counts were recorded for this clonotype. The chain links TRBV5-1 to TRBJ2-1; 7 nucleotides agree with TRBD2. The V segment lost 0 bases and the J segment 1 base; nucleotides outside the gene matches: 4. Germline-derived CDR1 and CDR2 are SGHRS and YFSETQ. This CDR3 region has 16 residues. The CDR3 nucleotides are TGCGCCAGCAGCTTGGTTGCGGGAGATTCCTACAATGAGCAGTTCTTC. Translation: CASSLVAGDSYNEQFF.

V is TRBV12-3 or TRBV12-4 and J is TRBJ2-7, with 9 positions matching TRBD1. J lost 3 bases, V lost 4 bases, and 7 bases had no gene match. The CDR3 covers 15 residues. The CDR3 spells CASSSRTGVVYEQYF. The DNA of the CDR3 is TGTGCCAGCAGTTCACGGACAGGGGTCGTCTACGAGCAGTACTTC.

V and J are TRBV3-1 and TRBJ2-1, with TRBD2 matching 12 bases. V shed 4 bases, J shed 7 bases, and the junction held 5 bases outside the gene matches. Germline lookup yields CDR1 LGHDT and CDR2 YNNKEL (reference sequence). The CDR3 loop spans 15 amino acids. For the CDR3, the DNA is TGTGCCAGCAGCCCTAGCGGGAGGGTCGAAAATGAGCAGTTCTTC. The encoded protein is CASSPSGRVENEQFF.

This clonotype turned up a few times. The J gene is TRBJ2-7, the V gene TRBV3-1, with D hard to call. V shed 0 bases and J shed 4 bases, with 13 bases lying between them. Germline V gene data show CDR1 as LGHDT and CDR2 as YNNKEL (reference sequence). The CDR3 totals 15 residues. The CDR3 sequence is CASSQEGRKRYEQYF. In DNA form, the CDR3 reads TGTGCCAGCAGCCAAGAGGGCCGCAAAAGATACGAGCAGTACTTC.

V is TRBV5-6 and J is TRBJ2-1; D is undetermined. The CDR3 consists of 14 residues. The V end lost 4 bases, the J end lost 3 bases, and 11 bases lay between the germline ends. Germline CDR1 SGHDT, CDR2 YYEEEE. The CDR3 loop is CASSPFPSYNEQFF. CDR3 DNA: TGTGCCAGCAGCCCATTCCCCAGCTACAATGAGCAGTTCTTC.

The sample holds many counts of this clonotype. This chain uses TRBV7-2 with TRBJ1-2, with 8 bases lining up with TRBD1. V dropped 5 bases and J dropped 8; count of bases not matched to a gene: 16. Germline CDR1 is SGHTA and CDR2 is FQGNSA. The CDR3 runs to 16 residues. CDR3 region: CASSPHGDRPMSGYTF. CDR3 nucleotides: TGTGCCAGCAGCCCCCACGGGGACAGGCCGATGTCGGGCTACACCTTC.

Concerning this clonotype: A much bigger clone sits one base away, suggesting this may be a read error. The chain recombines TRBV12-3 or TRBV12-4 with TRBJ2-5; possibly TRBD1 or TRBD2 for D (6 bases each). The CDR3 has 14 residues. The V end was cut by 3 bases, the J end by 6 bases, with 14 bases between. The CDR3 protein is CASSLWGAGKTQYF. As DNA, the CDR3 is TGTGCCAGCAGTTTGTGGGGGGCAGGGAAGACCCAGTACTTC.

The CDR3 sequence: CASRSPSSYEQYF. The CDR3 DNA sequence: TGTGCCAGCAGGTCTCCTAGCTCCTACGAGCAGTACTTC. The J gene is TRBJ2-7, the V gene TRBV12-3 or TRBV12-4; D ambiguous. CDR3 length: 13 residues. Trimming removed 6 bases at V and 0 bases at J, with 9 bases between.

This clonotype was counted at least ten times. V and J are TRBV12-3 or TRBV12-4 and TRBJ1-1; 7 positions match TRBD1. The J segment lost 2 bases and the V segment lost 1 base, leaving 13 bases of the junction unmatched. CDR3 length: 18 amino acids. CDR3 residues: CASSLDRGAGIPNTEAFF. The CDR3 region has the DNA TGTGCCAGCAGTTTAGACAGGGGAGCGGGTATCCCTAACACTGAAGCTTTCTTT.

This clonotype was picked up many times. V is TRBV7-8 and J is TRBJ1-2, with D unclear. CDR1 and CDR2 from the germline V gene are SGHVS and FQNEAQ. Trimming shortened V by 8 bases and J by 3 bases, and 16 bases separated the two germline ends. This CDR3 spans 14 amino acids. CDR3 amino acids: CASGDGRRDYGYTF. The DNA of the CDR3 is TGTGCCAGCGGAGATGGCCGGCGCGACTATGGCTACACCTTC.

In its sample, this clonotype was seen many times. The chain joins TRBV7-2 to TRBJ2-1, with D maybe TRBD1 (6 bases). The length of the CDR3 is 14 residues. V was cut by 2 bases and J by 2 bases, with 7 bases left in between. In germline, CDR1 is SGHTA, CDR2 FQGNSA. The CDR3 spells CASSLRTAYNEQFF. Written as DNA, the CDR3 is TGTGCCAGCAGCTTAAGGACAGCCTACAATGAGCAGTTCTTC.

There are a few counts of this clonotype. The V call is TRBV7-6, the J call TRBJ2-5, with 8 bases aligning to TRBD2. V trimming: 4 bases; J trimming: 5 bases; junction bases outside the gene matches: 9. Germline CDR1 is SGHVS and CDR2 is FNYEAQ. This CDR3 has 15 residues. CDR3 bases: TGTGCCAGCAGCTGGGCGGGGGGAGCTTTGGAGACCCAGTACTTC. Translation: CASSWAGGALETQYF.

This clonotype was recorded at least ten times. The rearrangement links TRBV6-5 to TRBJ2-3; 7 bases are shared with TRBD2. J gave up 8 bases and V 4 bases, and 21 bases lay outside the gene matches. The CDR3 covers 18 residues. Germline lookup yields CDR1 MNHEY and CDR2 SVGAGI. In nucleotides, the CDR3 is TGTGCCAGCAGTTCTACGGGACTAAAGGTTTTAGGCCCGGGTACGCAGTATTTT. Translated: CASSSTGLKVLGPGTQYF.

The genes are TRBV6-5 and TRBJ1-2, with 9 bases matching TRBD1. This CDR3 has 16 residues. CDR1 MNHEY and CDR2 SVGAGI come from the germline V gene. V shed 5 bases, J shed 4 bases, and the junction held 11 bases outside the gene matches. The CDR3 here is CASSQRFPGQGYGYTF. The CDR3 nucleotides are TGTGCCAGCAGTCAGAGATTTCCGGGACAGGGCTATGGCTACACCTTC.

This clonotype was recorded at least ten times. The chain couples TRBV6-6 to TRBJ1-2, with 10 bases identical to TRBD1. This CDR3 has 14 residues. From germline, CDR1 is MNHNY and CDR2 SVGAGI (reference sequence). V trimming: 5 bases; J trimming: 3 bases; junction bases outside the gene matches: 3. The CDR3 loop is CASSKTGGDYGYTF. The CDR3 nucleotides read TGTGCCAGCAGTAAGACAGGGGGCGACTATGGCTACACCTTC.

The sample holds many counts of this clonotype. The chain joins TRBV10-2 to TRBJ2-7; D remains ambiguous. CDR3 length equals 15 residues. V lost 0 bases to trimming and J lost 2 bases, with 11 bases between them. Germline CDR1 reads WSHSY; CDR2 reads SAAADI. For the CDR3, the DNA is TGCGCCAGCAGTGAGTCGAACTCCCGGGCCTACGAGCAGTACTTC. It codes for CASSESNSRAYEQYF.